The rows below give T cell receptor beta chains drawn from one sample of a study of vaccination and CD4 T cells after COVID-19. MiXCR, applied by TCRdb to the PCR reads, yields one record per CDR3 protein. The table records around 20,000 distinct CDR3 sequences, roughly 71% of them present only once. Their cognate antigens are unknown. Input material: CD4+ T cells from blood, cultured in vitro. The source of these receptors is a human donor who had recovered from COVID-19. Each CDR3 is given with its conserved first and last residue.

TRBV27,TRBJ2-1,CASIARGSGYNEQFF
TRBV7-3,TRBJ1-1,CASSFKNTEAFF
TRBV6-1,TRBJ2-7,CASRTAGQLTYEQYF
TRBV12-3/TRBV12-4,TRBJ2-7,CASSRKGEGSYEQYF
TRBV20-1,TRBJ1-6,CSAGNIHASSYNSPLHF
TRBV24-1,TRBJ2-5,CAAPIRETQYF
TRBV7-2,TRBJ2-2,CASSLTWGLSTGELFF
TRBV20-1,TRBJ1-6,CSAQYLGAADSPLHF
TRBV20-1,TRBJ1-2,CSAMRTGRNYGYTF
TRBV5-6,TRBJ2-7,CASSFLDRAYEQYF